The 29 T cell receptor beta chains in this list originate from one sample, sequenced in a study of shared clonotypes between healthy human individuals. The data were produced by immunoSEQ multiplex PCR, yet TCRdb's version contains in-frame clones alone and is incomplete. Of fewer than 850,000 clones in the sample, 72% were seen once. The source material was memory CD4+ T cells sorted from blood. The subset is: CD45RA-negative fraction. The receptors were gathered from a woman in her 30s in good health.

DNA for the CDR3: TGTGCCTGGAGACTAGGGGAAGACACTGAAGCTTTCTTT. Translating it yields CAWRLGEDTEAFF. J is TRBJ1-1 and V is TRBV30; weak D call: TRBD1 (5 bases). This CDR3 is built from 13 residues. With 3 bases removed from V and 3 bases from J, the gap between germline ends came to 11 bases. Germline assignment: CDR1 GTSNPN and CDR2 SVGIG (reference sequence).

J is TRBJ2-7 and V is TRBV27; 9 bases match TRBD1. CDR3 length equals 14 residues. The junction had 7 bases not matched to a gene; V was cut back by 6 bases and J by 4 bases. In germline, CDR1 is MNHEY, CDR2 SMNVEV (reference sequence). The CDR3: CASSARTGEYEQYF. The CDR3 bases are TGTGCCAGCAGCGCTAGGACAGGGGAATACGAGCAGTACTTC.

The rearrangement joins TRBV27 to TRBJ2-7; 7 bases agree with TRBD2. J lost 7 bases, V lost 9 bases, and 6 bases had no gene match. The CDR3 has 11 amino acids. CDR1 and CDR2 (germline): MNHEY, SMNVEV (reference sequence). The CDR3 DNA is TGTGCCAGGACCGGACTAGATGAGCAGTACTTC. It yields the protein CARTGLDEQYF.

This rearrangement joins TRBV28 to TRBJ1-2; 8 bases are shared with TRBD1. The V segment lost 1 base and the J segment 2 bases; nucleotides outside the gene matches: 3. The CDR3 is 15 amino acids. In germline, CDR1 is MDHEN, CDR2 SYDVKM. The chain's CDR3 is CASSLSRTGNYGYTF. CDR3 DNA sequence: TGTGCCAGCAGTTTATCTCGGACAGGGAACTATGGCTACACCTTC.

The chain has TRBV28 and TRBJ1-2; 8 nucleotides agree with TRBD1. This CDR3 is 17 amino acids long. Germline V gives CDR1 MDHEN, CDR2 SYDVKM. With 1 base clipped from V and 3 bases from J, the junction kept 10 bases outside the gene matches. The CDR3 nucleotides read TGTGCCAGCAGTTTATACGGACAGGGCCACACAGACTATGGCTACACCTTC. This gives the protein CASSLYGQGHTDYGYTF.

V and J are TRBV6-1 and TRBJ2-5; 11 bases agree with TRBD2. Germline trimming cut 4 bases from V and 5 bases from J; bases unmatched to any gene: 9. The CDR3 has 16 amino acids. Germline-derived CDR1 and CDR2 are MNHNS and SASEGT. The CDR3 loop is CASSGRRASGRETQYF. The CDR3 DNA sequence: TGTGCCAGCAGTGGGCGAAGGGCTAGCGGGAGGGAGACCCAGTACTTC.

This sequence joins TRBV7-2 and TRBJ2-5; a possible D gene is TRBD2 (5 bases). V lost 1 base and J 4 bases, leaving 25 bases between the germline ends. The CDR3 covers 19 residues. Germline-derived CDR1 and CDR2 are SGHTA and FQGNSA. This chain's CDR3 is CASSLDGPAVLSKRETQYF. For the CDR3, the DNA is TGTGCCAGCAGCTTAGATGGGCCAGCGGTTTTGTCAAAAAGAGAGACCCAGTACTTC.

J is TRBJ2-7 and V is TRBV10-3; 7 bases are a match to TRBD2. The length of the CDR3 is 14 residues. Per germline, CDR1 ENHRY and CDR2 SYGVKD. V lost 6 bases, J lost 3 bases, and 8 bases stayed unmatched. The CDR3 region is CAIRLGLEVYEQYF. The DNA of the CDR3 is TGTGCCATCAGGCTCGGACTAGAGGTCTACGAGCAGTACTTC.

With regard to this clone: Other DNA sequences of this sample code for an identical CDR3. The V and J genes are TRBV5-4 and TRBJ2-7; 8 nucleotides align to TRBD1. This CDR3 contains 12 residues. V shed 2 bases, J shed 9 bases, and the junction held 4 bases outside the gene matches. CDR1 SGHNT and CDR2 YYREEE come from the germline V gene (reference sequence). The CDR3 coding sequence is TGTGCCAGCAGCTTTGACAGGGGTCGGCAGTACTTC. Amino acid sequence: CASSFDRGRQYF.

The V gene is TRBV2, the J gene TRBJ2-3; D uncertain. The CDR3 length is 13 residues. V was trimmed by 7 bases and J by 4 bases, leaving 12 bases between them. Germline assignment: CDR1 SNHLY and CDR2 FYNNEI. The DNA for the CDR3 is TGTGCCAGCACCAAGTCAGCATCAGATACGCAGTATTTT. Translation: CASTKSASDTQYF.

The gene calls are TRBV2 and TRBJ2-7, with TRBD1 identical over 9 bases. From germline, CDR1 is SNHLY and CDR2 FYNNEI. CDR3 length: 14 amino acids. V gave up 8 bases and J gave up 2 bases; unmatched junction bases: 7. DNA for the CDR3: TGTGCCAGCGGGAGGACAGGGGTTACCTACGAGCAGTACTTC. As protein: CASGRTGVTYEQYF.

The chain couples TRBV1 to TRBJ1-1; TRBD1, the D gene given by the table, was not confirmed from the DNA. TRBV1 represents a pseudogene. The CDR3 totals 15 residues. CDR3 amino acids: CTSSQPTGPNTEAFF. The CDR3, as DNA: TGCACCAGCAGCCAACCGACAGGGCCTAACACTGAAGCTTTCTTT.

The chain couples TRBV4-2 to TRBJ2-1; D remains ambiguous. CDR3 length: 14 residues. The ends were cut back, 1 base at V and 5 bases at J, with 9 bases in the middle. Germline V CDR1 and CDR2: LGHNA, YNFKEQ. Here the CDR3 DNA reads TGTGCCAGCAGCCAAGCGAGGTATAACAATGAGCAGTTCTTC. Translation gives CASSQARYNNEQFF.

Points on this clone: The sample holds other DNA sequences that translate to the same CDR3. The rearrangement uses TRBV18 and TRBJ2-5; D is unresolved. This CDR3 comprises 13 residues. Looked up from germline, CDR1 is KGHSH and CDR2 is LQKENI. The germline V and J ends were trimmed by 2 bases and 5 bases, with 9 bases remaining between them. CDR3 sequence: CASSPGLGETQYF. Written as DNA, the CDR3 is TGTGCCAGCTCACCAGGGCTTGGGGAGACCCAGTACTTC.

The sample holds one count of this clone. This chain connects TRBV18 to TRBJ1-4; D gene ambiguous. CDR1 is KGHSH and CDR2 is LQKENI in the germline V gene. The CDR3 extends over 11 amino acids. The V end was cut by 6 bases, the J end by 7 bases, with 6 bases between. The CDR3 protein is CASSLGEKLFF. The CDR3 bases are TGTGCCAGCTCTCTGGGTGAAAAACTGTTTTTT.

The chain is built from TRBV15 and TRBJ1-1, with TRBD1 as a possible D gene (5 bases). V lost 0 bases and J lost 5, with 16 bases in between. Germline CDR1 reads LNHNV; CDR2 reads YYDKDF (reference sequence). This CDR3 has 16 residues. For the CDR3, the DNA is TGTGCCACCAGCAGAGATGGCAACACCCGGGGGACTGAAGCTTTCTTT. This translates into CATSRDGNTRGTEAFF.

The CDR3 bases are TGCGCCAGCAGCCCCGACTCGTACAATGAGCAGTTCTTC. This translates into CASSPDSYNEQFF. The rearrangement uses TRBV5-1 and TRBJ2-1, with D hard to call. Germline assignment: CDR1 SGHRS and CDR2 YFSETQ. The V end lost 4 bases, the J end lost 4 bases, and 9 bases lay between the germline ends. The CDR3 consists of 13 residues. Looking up the rest from reference TRBV5-1 and TRBJ2-1 gives the full variable domain: KAGVTQTPRYLIKTRGQQVTLSCSPISGHRSVSWYQQTPGQGLQFLFEYFSETQRNKGNFPGRFSGRQFSNSRSEMNVSTLELGDSALYLCASSPDSYNEQFFGPGTRLTVL.

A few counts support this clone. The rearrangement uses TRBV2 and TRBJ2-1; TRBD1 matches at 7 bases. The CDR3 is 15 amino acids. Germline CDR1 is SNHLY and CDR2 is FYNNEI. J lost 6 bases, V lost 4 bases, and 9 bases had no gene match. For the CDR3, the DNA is TGTGCCAGCAGTGTAAGGCAGGGGGTAGCCAATGAGCAGTTCTTC. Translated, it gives CASSVRQGVANEQFF.

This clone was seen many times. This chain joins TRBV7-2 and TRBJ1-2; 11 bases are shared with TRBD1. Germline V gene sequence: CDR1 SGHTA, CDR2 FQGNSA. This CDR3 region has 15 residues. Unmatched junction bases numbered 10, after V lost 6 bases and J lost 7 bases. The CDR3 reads CASSSSGQGAFGYTF. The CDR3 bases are TGTGCCAGCAGTTCGTCCGGACAGGGGGCTTTTGGCTACACCTTC.

The CDR3 protein is CASIPTTGTGGEKEAFF. The CDR3 DNA sequence: TGTGCCAGCATCCCGACTACCGGGACAGGGGGTGAAAAAGAAGCTTTCTTT. The chain couples TRBV28 to TRBJ1-1; 11 nucleotides match TRBD1. Per the germline V gene, CDR1 is MDHEN and CDR2 is SYDVKM. The CDR3 sequence is 17 residues long. V lost 7 bases to trimming and J lost 8 bases; unmatched junction nucleotides: 18.

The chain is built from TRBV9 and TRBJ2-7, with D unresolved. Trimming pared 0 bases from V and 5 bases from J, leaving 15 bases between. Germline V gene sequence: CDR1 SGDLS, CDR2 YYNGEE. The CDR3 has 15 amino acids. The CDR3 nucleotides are TGTGCCAGCAGCGTAGGGGTAGGATTCGAAGACGAGCAGTACTTC. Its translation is CASSVGVGFEDEQYF.

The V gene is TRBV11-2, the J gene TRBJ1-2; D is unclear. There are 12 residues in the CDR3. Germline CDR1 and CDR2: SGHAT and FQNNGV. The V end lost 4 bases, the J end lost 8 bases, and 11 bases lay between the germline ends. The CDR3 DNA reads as TGTGCCAGCAGCTCCCTGAGCAAGGGCTACACCTTC. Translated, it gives CASSSLSKGYTF.

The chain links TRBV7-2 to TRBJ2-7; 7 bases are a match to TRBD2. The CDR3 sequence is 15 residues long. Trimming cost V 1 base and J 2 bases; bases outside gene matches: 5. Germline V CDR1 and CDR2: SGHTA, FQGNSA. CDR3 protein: CASSLVFSGTYEQYF. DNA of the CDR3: TGTGCCAGCAGCTTAGTCTTCAGCGGGACCTACGAGCAGTACTTC.

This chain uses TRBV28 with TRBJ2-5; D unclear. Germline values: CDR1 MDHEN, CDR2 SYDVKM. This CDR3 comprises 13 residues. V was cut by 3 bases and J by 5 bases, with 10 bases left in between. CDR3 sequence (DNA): TGTGCCAGCAGTTTCGAGGCGCCGGAGACCCAGTACTTC. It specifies CASSFEAPETQYF.

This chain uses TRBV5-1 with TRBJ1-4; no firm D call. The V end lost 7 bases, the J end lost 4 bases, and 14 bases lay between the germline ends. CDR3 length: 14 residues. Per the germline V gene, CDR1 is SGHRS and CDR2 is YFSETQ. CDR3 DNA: TGCGCCAGCGCCTCGCCAGGCCTTAATGAAAAACTGTTTTTT. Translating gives CASASPGLNEKLFF.

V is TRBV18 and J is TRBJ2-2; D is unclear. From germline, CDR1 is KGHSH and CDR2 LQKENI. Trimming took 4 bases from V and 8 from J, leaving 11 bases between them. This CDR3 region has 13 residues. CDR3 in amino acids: CASSRGNEGELFF. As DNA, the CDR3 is TGTGCCAGCTCACGGGGTAACGAAGGGGAGCTGTTTTTT.

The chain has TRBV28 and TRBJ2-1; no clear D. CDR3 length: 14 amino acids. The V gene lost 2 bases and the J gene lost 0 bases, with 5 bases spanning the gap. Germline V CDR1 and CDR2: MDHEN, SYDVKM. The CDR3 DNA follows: TGTGCCAGCAGTTTAGGCGCCTCCTACAATGAGCAGTTCTTC. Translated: CASSLGASYNEQFF. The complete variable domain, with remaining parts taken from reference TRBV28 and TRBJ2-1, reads DVKVTQSSRYLVKRTGEKVFLECVQDMDHENMFWYRQDPGLGLRLIYFSYDVKMKEKGDIPEGYSVSREKKERFSLILESASTNQTSMYLCASSLGASYNEQFFGPGTRLTVL.

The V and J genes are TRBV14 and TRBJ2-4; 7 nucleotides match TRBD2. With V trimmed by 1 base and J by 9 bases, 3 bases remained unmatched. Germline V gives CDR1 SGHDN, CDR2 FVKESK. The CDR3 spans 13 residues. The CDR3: CASSQATSFIQYF. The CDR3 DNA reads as TGTGCCAGCAGCCAAGCGACTAGCTTCATTCAGTACTTC.

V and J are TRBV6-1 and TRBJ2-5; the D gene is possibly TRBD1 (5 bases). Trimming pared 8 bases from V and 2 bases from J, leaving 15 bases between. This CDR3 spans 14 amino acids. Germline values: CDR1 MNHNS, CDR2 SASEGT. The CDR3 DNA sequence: TGTGCCAGCTCTTGGACAACCTCTCAAGAGACCCAGTACTTC. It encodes CASSWTTSQETQYF.